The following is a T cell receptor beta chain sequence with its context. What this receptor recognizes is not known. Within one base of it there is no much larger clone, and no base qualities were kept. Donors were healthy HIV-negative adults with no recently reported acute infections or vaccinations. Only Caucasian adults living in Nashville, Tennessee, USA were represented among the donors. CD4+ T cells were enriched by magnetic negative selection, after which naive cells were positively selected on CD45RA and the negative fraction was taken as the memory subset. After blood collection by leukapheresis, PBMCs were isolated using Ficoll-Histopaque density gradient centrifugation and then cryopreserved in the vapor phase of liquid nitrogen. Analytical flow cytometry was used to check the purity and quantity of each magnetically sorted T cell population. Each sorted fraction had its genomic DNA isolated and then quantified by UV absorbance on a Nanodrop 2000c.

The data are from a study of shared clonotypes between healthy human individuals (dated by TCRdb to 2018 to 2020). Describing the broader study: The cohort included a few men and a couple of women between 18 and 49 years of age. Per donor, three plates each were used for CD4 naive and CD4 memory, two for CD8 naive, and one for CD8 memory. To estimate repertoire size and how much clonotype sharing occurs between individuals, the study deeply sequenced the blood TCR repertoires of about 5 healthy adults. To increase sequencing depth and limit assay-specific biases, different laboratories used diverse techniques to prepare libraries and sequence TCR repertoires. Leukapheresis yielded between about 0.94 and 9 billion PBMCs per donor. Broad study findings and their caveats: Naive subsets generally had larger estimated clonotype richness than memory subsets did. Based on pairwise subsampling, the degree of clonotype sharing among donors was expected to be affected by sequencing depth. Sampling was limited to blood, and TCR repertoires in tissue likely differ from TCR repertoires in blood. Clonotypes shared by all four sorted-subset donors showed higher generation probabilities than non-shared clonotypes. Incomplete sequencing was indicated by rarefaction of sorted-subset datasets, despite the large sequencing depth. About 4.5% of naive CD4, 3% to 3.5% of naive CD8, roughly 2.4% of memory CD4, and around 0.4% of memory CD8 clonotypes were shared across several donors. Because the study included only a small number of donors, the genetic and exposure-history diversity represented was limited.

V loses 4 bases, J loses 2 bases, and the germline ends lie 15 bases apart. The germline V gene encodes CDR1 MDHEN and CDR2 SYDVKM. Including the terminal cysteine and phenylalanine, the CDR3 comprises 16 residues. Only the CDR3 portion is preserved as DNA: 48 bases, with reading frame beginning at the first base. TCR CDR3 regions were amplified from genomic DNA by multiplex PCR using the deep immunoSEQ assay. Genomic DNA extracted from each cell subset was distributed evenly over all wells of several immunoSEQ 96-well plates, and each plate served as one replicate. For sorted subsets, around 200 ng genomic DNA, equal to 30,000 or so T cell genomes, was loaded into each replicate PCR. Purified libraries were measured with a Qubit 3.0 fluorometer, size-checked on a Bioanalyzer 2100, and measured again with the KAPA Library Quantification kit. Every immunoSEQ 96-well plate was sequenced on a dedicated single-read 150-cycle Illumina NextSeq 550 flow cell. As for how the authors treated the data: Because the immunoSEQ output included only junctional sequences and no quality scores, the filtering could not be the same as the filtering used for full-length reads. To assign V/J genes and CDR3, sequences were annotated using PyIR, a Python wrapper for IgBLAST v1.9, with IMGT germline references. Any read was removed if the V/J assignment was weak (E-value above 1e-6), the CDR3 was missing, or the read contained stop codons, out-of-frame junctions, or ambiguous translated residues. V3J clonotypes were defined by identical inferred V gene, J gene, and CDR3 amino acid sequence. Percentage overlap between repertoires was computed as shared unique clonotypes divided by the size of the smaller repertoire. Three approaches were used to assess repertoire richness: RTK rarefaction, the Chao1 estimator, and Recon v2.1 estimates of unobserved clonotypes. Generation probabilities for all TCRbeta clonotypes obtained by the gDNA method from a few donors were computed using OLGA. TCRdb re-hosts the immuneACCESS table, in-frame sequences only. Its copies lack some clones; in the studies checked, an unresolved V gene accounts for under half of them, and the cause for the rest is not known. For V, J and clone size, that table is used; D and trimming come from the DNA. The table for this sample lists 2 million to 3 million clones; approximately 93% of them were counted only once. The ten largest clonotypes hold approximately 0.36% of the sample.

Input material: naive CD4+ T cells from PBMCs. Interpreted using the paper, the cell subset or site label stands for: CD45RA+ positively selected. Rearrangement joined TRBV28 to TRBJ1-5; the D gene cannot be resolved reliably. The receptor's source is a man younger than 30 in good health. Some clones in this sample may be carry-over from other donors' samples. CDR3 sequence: CASSSPHPGRNQPQHF. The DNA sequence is TGTGCCAGCAGTTCCCCTCACCCGGGCCGCAATCAGCCCCAGCATTTT. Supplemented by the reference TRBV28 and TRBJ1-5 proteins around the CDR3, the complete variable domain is DVKVTQSSRYLVKRTGEKVFLECVQDMDHENMFWYRQDPGLGLRLIYFSYDVKMKEKGDIPEGYSVSREKKERFSLILESASTNQTSMYLCASSSPHPGRNQPQHFGDGTRLSIL.